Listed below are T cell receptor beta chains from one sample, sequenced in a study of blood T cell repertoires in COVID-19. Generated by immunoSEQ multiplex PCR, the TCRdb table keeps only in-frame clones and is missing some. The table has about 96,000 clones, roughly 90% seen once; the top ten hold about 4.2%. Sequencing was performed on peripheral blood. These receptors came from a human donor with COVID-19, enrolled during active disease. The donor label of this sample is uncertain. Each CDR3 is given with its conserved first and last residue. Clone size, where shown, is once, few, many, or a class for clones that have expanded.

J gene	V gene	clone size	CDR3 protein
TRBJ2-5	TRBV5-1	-	CASSEGQGAGQETQYF
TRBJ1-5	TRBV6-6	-	CASSFEAGSQPQHF
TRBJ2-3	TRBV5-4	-	CASRGQATDTQYF
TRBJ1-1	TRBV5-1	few	CASSLDTGNTEAFF
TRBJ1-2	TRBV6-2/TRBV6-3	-	CASSYAGPAYGYTF
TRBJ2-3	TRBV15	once	CATSRDRRAGDSTDTQYF
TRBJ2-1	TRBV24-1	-	CATSDRGQTIFSYNEQFF
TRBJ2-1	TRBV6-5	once	CASTRLAGDNEQFF
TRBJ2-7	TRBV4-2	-	CASSQVSGVDYEQYF
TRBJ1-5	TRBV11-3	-	CASSRDREGPQHF
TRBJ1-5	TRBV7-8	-	CASSTPWGEGQPQHF
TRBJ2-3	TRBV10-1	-	CASSGGLAGESDTQYF
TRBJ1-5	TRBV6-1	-	CASSELVENQPQHF
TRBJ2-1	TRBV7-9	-	CASSLASGGYNEQFF
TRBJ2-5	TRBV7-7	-	CASSLAPVTSGAETQYF
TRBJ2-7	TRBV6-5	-	CASSYSQGWGGEQYF
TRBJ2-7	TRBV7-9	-	CASTQTSGQASYEQYF
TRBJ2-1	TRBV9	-	CASSVLGGESNEQFF
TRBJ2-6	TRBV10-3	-	CATVSGANVLTF
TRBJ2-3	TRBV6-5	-	CASSYGLAGSTDTQYF
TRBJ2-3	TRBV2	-	CASSSGGFDTQYF
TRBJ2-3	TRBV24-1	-	CATSDVGTGEVDTQYF
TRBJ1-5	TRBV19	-	CASRQRTDSNQPQHF
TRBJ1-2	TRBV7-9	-	CASSPTPHGYTF
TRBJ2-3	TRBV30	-	CAWSRSRSTDTQYF
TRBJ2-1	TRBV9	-	CASSRDGFQFF
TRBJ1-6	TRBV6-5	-	CASRRREIGSPLHF
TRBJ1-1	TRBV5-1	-	CASSKGTATEAFF
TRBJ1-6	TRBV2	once	CASSEEGETPLHF
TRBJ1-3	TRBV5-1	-	CASSSGSGRNTIYF
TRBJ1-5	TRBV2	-	CASSGQEDNQPQHF
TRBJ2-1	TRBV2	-	CASRMGGNNEQFF
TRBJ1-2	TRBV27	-	CASSGTGGGGYTF
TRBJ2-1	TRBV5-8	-	CASSPWQGGRFF
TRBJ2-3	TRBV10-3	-	CAISTGGVNTQYF
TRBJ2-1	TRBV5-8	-	CASSLPGVRNEQFF
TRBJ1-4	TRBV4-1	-	CASSQEGLNEKLFF
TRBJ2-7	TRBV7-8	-	CASSFGTVASYEQYF
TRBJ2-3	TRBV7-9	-	CASSLTGPDTQYF
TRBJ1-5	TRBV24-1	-	CATSDSVYQPQHF
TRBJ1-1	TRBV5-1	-	CASSLTGNTEAFF
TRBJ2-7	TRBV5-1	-	CASSFTTGRSYEQYF
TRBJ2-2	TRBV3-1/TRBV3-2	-	CASSQLIPRTENTGELFF
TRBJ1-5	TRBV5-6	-	CASSLTGGRQPQHF
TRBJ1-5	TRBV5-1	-	CASSLTGGGNQPQHF
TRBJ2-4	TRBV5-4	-	CASSLAGAGSGDIQYF